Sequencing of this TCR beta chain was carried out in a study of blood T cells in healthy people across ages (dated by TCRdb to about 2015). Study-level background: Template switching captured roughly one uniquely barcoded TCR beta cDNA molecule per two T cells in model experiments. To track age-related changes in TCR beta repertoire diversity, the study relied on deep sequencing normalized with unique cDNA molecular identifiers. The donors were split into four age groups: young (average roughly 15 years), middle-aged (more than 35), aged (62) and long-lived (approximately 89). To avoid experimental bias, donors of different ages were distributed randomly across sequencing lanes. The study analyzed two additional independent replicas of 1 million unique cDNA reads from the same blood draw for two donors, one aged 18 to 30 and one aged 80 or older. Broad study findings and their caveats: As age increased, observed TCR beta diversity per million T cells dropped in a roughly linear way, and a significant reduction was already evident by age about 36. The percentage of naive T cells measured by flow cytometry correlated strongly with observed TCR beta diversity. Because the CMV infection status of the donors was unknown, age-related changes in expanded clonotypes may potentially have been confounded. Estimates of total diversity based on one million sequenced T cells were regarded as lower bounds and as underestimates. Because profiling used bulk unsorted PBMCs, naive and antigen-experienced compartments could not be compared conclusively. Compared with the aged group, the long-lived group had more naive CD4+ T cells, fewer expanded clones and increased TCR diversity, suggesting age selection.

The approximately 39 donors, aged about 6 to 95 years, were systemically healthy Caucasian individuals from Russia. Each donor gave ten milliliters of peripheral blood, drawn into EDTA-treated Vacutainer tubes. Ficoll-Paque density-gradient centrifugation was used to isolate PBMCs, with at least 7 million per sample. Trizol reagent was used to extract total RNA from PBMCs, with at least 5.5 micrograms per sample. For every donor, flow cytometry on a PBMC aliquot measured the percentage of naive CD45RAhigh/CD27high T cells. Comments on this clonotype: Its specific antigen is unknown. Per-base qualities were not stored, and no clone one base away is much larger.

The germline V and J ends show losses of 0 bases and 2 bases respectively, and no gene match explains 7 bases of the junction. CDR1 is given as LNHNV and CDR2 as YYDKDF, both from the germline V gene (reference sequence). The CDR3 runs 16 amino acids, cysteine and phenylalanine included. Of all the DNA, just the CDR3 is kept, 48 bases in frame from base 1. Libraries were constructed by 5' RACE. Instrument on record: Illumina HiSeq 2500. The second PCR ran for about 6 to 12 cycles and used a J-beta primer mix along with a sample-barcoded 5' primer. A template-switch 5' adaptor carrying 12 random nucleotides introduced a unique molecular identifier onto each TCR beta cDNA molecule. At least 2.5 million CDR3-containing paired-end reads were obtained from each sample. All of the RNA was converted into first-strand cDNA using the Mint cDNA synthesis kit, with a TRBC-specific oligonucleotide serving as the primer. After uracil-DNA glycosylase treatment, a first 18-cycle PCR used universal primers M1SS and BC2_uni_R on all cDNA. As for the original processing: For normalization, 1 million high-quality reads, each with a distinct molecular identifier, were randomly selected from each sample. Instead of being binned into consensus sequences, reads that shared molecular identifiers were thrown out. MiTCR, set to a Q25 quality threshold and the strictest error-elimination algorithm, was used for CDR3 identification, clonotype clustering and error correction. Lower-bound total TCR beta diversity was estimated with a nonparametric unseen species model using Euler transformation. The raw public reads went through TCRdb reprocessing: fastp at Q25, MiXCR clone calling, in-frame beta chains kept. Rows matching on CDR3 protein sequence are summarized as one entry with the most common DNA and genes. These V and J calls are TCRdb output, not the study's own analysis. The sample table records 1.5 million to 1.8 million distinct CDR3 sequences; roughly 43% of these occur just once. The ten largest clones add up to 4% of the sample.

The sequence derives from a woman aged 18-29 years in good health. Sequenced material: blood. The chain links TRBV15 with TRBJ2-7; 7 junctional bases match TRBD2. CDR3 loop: CATSRDRVAGAYEQYF. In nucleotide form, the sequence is TGTGCCACCAGCAGAGATAGGGTAGCGGGCGCCTACGAGCAGTACTTC.